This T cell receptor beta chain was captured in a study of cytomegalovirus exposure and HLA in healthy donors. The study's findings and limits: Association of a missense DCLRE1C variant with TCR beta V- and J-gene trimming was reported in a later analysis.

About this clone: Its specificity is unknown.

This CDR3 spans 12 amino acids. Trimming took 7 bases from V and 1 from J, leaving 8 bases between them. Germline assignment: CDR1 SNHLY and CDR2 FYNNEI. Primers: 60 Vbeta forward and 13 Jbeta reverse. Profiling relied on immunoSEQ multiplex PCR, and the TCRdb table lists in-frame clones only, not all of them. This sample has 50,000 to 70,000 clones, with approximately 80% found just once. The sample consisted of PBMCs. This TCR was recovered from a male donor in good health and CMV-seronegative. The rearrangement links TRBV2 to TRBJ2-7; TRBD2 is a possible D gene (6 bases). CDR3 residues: CASTEGSYEQYF. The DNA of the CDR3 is TGTGCCAGCACGGAGGGTTCCTACGAGCAGTACTTC.